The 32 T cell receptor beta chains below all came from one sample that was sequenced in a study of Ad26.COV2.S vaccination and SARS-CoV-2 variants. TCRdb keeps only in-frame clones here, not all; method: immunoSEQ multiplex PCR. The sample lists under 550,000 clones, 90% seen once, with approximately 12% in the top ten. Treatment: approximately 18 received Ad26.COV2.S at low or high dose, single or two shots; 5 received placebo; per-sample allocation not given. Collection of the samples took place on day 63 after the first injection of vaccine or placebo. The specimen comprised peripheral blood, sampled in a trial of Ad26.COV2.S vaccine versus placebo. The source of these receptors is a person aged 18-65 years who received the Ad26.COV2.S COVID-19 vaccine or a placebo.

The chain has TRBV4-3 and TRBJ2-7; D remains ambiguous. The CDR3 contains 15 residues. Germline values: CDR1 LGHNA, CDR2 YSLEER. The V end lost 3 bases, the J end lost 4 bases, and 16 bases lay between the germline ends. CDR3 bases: TGCGCCAGCAGCCAGCAGCAGAAGCGCCAGTACGAGCAGTACTTC. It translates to CASSQQQKRQYEQYF.

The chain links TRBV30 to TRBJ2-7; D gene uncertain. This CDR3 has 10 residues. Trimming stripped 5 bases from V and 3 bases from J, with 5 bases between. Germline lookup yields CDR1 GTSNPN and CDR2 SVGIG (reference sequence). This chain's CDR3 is CAWGDYEQYF. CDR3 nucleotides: TGTGCCTGGGGGGACTACGAGCAGTACTTC.

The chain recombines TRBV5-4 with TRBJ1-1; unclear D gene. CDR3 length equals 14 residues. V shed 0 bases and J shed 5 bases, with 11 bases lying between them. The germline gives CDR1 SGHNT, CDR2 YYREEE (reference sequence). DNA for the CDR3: TGTGCCAGCAGCTTGGCCTCGGGGTGGACTGAAGCTTTCTTT. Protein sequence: CASSLASGWTEAFF.

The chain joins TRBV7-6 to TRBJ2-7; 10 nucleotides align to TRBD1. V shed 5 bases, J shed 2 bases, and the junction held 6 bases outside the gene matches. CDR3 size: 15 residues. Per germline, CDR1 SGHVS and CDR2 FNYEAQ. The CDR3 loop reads CASSPWGTGAYEQYF. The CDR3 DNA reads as TGTGCCAGCAGCCCTTGGGGGACAGGGGCCTACGAGCAGTACTTC.

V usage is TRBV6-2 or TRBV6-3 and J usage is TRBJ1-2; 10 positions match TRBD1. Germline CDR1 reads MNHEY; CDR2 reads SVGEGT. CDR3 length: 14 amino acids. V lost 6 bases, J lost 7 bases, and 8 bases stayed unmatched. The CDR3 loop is CASSPPGTGAGYTF. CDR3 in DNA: TGTGCCAGCAGCCCGCCCGGGACAGGGGCTGGCTACACCTTC.

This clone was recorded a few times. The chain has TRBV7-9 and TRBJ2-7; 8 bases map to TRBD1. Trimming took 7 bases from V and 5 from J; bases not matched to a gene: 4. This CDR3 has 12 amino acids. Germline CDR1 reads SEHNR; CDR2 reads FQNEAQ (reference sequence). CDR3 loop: CASNRGAHEQYF. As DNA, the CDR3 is TGTGCCAGCAACAGGGGGGCCCACGAGCAGTACTTC.

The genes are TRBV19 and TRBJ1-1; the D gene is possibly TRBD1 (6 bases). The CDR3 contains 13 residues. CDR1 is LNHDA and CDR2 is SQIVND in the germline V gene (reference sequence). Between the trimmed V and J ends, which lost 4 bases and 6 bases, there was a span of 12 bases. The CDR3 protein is CASSNIQGAEAFF. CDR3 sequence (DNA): TGTGCCAGTAGTAACATACAGGGAGCTGAAGCTTTCTTT.

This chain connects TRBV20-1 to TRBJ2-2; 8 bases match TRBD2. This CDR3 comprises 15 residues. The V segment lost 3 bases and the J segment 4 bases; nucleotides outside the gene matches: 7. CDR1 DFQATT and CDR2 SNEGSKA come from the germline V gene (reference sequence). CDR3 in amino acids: CSASNGRALTGELFF. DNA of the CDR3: TGCAGTGCTAGTAACGGGAGGGCCCTCACCGGGGAGCTGTTTTTT.

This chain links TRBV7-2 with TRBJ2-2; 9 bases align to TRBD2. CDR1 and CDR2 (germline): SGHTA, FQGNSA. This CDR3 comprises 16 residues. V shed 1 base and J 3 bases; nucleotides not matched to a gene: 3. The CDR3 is CASSLGGGRDTGELFF. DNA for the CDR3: TGTGCCAGCAGCTTAGGGGGCGGGAGGGACACCGGGGAGCTGTTTTTT.

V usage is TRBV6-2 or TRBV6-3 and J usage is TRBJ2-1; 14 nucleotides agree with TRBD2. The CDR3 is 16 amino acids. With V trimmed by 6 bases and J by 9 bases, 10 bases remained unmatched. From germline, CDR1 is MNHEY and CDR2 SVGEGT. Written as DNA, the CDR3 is TGTGCCAGCAGCTCGTCTGGGACTAGCGGGAGTGGTGAGCAGTTCTTC. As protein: CASSSSGTSGSGEQFF.

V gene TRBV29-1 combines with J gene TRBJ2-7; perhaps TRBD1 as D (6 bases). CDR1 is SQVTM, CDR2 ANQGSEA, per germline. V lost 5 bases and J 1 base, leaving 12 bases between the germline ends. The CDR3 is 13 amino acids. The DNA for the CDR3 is TGCAGCGTTAGGCAGGGGCCATCCTACGAGCAGTACTTC. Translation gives CSVRQGPSYEQYF.

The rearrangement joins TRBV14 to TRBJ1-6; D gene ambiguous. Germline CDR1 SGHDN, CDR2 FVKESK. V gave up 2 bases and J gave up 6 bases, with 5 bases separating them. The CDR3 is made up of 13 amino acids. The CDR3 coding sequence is TGTGCCAGCAGCCAATACAGTAATTCACCCCTCCACTTT. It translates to CASSQYSNSPLHF.

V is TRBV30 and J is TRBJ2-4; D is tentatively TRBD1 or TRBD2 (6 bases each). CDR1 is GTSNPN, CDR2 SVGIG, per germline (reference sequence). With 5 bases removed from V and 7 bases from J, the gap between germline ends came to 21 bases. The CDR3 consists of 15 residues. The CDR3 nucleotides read TGTGCCTGGGGGGGGCAGGCTAGCAGTTGGAACATTCAGTACTTC. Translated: CAWGGQASSWNIQYF.

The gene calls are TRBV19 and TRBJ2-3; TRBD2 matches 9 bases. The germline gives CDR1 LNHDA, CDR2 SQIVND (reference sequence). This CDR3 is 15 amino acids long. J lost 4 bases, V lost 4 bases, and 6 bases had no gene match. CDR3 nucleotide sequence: TGTGCCAGTAGTACCCTTAGCGGGGGTGCAGATACGCAGTATTTT. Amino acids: CASSTLSGGADTQYF.

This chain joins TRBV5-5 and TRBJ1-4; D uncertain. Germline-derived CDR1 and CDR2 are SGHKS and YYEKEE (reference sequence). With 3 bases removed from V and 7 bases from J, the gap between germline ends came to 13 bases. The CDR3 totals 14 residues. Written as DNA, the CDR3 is TGTGCCAGCAGCTCAGAGTATTCGGGTGAAAAACTGTTTTTT. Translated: CASSSEYSGEKLFF.

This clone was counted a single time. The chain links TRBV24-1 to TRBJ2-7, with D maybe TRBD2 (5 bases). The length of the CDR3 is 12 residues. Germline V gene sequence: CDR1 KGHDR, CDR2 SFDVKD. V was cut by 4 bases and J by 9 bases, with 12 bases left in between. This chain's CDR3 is CATSDHTSVQYF. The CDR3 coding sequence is TGTGCCACCAGTGACCACACTAGTGTGCAGTACTTC.

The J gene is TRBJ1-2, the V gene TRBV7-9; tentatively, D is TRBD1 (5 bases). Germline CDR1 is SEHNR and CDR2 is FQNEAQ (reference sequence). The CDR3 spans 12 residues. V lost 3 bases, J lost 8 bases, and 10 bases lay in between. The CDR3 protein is CASSFVGDGYTF. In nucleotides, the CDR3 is TGTGCCAGCAGCTTCGTCGGGGACGGCTACACCTTC.

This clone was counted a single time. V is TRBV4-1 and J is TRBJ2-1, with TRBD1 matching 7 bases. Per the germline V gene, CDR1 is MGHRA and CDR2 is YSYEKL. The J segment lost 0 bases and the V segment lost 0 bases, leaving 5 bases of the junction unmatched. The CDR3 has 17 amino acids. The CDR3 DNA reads TGCGCCAGCAGCCAAGAATCGGACAGGAGCTCCTACAATGAGCAGTTCTTC. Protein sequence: CASSQESDRSSYNEQFF.

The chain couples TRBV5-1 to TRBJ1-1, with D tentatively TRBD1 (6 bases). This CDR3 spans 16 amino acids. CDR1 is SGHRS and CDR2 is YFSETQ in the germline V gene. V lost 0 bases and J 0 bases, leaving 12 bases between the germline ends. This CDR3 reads CASSLVQGPMNTEAFF. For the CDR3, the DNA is TGCGCCAGCAGCTTGGTACAGGGTCCGATGAACACTGAAGCTTTCTTT.

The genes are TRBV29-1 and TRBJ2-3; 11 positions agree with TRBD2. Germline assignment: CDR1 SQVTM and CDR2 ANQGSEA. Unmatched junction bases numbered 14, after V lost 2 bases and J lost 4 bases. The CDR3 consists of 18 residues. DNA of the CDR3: TGCAGCGTTGAAATCCTATTCGAACTAGCGGGAGTCTCAGATACGCAGTATTTT. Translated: CSVEILFELAGVSDTQYF.

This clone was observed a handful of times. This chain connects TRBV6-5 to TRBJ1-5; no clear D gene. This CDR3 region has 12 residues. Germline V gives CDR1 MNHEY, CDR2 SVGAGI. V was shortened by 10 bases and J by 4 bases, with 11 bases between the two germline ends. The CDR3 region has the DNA TGTGCCACGAGGCAACCGAATCAGCCCCAGCATTTT. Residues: CATRQPNQPQHF.

The CDR3 nucleotides are TGTGCCAGTAGTATAAGGAGGGGCCGGGCCATGAACACTGAAGCTTTCTTT. Residues: CASSIRRGRAMNTEAFF. The genes are TRBV19 and TRBJ1-1, with D possibly TRBD1 on 5 matching bases. Trimming removed 2 bases from V and 0 bases from J, with 16 bases in between. Germline V gene lookup returns CDR1 LNHDA and CDR2 SQIVND (reference sequence). This CDR3 has 17 residues.

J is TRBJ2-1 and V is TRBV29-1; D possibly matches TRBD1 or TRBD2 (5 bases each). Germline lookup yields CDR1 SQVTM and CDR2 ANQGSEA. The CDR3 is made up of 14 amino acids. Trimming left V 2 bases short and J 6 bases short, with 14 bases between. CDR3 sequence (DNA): TGCAGCGTTGAAAGGGGACGGGGAATCAATGAGCAGTTCTTC. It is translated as CSVERGRGINEQFF.

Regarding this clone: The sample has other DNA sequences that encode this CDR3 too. In nucleotides, the CDR3 is TGTGCCAGCAGCTCGCGGGGGGGCTATGGCTACACCTTC. Amino acids: CASSSRGGYGYTF. J is TRBJ1-2 and V is TRBV14; TRBD1 is a possible D gene (5 bases). Between the trimmed V and J ends, which lost 5 bases and 4 bases, there was a span of 11 bases. This CDR3 is 13 amino acids long. Germline V CDR1 and CDR2: SGHDN, FVKESK. Filled out from reference TRBV14 and TRBJ1-2, the complete variable domain reads EAGVTQFPSHSVIEKGQTVTLRCDPISGHDNLYWYRRVMGKEIKFLLHFVKESKQDESGMPNNRFLAERTGGTYSTLKVQPAELEDSGVYFCASSSRGGYGYTFGSGTRLTVV.

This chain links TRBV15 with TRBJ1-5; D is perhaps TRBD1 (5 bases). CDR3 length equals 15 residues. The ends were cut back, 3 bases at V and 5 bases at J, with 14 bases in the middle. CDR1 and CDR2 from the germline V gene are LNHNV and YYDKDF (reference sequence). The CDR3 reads CATSSFRELDQPQHF. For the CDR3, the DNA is TGTGCCACCAGCAGCTTCAGGGAATTGGATCAGCCCCAGCATTTT.

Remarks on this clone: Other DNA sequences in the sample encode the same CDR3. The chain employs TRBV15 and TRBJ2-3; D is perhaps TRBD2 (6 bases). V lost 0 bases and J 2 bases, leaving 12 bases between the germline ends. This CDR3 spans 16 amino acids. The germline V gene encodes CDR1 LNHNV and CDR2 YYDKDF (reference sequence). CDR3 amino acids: CATSRDGAGYTDTQYF. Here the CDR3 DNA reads TGTGCCACCAGCAGAGACGGGGCGGGGTACACAGATACGCAGTATTTT. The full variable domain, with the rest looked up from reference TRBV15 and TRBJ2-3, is DAMVIQNPRYQVTQFGKPVTLSCSQTLNHNVMYWYQQKSSQAPKLLFHYYDKDFNNEADTPDNFQSRRPNTSFCFLDIRSPGLGDTAMYLCATSRDGAGYTDTQYFGPGTRLTVL.

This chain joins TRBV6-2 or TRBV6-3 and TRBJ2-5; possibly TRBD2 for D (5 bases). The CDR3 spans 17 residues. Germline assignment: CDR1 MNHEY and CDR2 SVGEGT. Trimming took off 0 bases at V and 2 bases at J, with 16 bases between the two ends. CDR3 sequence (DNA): TGTGCCAGCAGTTACTCGAGGGTGGATCCCAGACAAGAGACCCAGTACTTC. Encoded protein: CASSYSRVDPRQETQYF.

CDR3 DNA sequence: TGTGCCAGCAGTTACTCGATCCGGAATGAGCAGTTCTTC. It specifies CASSYSIRNEQFF. The rearrangement links TRBV6-5 to TRBJ2-1; no definite D call. Trimming cost V 0 bases and J 7 bases, with 7 bases left between them. Germline V CDR1 and CDR2: MNHEY, SVGAGI. The CDR3 extends over 13 amino acids.

The CDR3 protein is CASKFTSGSGNLEQYF. The CDR3 region has the DNA TGTGCCAGCAAGTTCACTAGCGGGAGTGGAAATCTTGAGCAGTACTTC. V is TRBV27 and J is TRBJ2-7; 11 bases fit TRBD2. CDR1 MNHEY and CDR2 SMNVEV come from the germline V gene (reference sequence). J gave up 7 bases and V 7 bases, and 15 bases lay outside the gene matches. This CDR3 is built from 16 residues.

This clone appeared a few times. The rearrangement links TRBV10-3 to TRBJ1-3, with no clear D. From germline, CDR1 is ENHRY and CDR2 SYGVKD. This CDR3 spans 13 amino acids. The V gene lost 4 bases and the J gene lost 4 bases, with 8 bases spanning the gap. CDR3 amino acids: CAISGGTGNTIYF. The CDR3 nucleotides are TGTGCCATCAGTGGGGGAACGGGAAACACCATATATTTT.

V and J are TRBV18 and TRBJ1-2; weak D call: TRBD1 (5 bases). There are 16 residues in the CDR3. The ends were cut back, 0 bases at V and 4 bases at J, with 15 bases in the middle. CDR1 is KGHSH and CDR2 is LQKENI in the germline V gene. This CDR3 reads CASSPPHRLGGYGYTF. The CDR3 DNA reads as TGTGCCAGCTCACCACCTCACAGGTTGGGGGGCTATGGCTACACCTTC. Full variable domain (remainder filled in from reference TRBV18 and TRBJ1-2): NAGVMQNPRHLVRRRGQEARLRCSPMKGHSHVYWYRQLPEEGLKFMVYLQKENIIDESGMPKERFSAEFPKEGPSILRIQQVVRGDSAAYFCASSPPHRLGGYGYTFGSGTRLTVV.

DNA of the CDR3: TGTGCCAGCAGTTACTCATGGGACAGGGTTGCTTCACCCCTCCACTTT. Amino acid sequence: CASSYSWDRVASPLHF. The V and J genes are TRBV6-5 and TRBJ1-6; 9 bases align to TRBD1. The CDR3 length is 16 residues. The V gene's germline CDR1 is MNHEY and CDR2 SVGAGI. V dropped 0 bases and J dropped 9; count of bases not matched to a gene: 6.